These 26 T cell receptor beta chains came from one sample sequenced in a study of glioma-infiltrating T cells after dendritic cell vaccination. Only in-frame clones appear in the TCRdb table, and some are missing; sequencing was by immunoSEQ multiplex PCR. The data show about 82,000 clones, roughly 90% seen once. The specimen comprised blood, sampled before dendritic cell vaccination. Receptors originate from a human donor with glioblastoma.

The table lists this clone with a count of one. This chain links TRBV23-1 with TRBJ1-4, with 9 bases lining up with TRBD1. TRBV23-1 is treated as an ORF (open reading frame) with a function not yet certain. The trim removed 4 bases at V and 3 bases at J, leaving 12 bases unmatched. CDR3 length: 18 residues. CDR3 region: CASSPTPNRGPSNEKLFF. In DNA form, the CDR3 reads TGCGCCAGCAGTCCCACCCCGAACAGGGGGCCTTCTAATGAAAAACTGTTTTTT.

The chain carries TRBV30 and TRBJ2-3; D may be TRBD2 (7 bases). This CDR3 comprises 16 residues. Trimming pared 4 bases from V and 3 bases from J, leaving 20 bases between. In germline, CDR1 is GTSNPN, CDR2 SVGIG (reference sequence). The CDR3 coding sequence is TGTGCCTGGATCCCCTGGGGGCAGGGAGGGACAGATACGCAGTATTTT. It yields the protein CAWIPWGQGGTDTQYF. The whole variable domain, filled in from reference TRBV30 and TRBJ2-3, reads SQTIHQWPATLVQPVGSPLSLECTVEGTSNPNLYWYRQAAGRGLQLLFYSVGIGQISSEVPQNLSASRPQDRQFILSSKKLLLSDSGFYLCAWIPWGQGGTDTQYFGPGTRLTVL.

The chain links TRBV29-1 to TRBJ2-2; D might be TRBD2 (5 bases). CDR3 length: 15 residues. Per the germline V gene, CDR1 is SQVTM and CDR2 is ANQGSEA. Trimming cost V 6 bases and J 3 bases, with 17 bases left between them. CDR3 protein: CSVGVGLLDTGELFF. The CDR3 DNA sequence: TGCAGCGTCGGGGTGGGTCTCTTGGACACCGGGGAGCTGTTTTTT.

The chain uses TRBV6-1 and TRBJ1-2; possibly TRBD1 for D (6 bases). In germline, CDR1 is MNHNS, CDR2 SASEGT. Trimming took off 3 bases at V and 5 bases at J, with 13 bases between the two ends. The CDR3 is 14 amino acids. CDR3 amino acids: CASSERAGVYGYTF. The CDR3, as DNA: TGTGCCAGCAGTGAGAGGGCAGGGGTATATGGCTACACCTTC.

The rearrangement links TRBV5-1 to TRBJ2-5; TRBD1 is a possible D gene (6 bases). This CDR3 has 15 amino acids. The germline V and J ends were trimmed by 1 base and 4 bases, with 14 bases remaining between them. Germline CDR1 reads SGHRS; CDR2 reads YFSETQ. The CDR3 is CASSLQGTRGETQYF. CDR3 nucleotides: TGCGCCAGCAGCTTGCAGGGGACCCGTGGAGAGACCCAGTACTTC. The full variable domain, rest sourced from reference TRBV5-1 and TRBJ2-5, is KAGVTQTPRYLIKTRGQQVTLSCSPISGHRSVSWYQQTPGQGLQFLFEYFSETQRNKGNFPGRFSGRQFSNSRSEMNVSTLELGDSALYLCASSLQGTRGETQYFGPGTRLLVL.

The CDR3 protein is CASSLGTGDINTIYF. CDR3 in DNA: TGCGCCAGCAGCTTAGGAACAGGGGATATCAACACCATATATTTT. V is TRBV5-1 and J is TRBJ1-3; 7 bases agree with TRBD1. The length of the CDR3 is 15 residues. Germline trimming cut 2 bases from V and 7 bases from J; bases unmatched to any gene: 9. Germline CDR1 and CDR2: SGHRS and YFSETQ. The variable domain in full, completed from reference TRBV5-1 and TRBJ1-3, reads KAGVTQTPRYLIKTRGQQVTLSCSPISGHRSVSWYQQTPGQGLQFLFEYFSETQRNKGNFPGRFSGRQFSNSRSEMNVSTLELGDSALYLCASSLGTGDINTIYFGEGSWLTVV.

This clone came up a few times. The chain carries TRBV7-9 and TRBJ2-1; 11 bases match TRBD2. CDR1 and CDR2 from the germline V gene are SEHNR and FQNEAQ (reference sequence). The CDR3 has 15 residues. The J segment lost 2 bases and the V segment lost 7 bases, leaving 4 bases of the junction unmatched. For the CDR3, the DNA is TGTGCCAGCACCTCTAGCGGGGGGACCTACAATGAGCAGTTCTTC. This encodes CASTSSGGTYNEQFF.

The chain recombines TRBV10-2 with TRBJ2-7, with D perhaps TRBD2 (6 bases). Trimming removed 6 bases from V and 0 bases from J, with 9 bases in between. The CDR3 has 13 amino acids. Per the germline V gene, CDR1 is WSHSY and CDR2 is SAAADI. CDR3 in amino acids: CASRGDSSYEQYF. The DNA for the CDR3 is TGCGCCAGCAGGGGGGACTCCTCCTACGAGCAGTACTTC.

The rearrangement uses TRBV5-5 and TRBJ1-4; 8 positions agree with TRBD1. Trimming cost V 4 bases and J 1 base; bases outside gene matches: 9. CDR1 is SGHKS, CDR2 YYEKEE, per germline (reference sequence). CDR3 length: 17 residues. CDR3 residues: CASSPGTGGGTNEKLFF. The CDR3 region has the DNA TGTGCCAGCAGCCCCGGGACAGGAGGAGGAACTAATGAAAAACTGTTTTTT.

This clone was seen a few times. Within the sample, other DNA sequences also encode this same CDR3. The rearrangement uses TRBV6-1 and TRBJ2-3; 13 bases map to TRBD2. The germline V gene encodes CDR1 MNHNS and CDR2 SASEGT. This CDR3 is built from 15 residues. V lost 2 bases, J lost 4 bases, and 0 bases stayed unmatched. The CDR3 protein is CASSETSGGADTQYF. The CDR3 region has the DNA TGTGCCAGCAGTGAAACTAGCGGGGGGGCAGATACGCAGTATTTT.

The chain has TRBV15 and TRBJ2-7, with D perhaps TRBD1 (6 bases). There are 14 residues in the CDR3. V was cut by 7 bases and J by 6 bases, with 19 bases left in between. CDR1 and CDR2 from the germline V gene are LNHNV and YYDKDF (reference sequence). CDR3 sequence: CATTQGKGWREQYF. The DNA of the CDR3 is TGTGCCACCACCCAGGGGAAGGGGTGGCGCGAGCAGTACTTC.

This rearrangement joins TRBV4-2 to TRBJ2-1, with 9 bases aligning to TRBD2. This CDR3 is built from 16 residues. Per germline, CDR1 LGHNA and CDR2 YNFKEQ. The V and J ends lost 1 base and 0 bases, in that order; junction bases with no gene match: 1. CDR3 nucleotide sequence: TGTGCCAGCAGCCAAGGCGGGAGGGCCTCCTACAATGAGCAGTTCTTC. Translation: CASSQGGRASYNEQFF.

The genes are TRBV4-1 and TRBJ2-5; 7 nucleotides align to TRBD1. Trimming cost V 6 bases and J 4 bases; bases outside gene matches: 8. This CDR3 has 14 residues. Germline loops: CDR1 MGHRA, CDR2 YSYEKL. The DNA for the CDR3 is TGCGCCAGCAGTCAGACCAACAGGGGAGAGACCCAGTACTTC. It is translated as CASSQTNRGETQYF.

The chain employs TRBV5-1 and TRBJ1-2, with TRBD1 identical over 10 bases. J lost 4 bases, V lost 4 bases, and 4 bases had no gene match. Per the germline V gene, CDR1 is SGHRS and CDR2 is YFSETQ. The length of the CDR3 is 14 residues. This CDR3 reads CASSPDRGPYGYTF. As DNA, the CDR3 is TGCGCCAGCAGCCCAGACAGGGGGCCCTATGGCTACACCTTC.

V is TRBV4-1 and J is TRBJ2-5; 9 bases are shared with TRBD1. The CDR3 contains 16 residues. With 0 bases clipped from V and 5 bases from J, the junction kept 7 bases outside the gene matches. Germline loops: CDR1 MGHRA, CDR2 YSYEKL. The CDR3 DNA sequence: TGCGCCAGCAGCCAAGAACCGGGACAGGGACAGGAGACCCAGTACTTC. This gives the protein CASSQEPGQGQETQYF.

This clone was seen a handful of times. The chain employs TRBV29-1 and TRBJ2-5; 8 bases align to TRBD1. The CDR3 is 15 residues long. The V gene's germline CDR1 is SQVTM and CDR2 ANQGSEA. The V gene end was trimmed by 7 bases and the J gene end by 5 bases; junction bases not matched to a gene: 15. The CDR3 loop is CSATADRARGETQYF. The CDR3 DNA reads TGCAGCGCGACCGCGGACAGGGCTAGGGGGGAGACCCAGTACTTC.

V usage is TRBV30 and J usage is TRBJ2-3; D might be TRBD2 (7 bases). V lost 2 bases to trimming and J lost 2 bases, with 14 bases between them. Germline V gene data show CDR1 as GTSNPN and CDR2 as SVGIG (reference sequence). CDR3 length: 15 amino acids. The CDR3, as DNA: TGTGCCTGGAGTCCGGGGGGCCTTTACACAGATACGCAGTATTTT. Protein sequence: CAWSPGGLYTDTQYF.

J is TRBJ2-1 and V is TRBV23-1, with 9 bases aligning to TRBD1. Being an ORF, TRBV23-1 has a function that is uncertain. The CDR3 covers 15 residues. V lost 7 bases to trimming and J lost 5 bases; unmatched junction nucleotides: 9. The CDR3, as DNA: TGCGCCAGCACCCGGAGGTGGGACAGGGACAATGAGCAGTTCTTC. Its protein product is CASTRRWDRDNEQFF.

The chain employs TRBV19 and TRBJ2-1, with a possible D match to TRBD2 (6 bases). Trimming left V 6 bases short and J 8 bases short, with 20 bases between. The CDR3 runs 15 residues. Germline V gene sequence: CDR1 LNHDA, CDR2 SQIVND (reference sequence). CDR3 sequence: CASSLRLVREDEQFF. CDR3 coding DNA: TGTGCCAGTAGCCTCAGACTAGTGCGCGAAGATGAGCAGTTCTTC. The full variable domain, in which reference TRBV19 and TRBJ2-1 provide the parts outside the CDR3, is DGGITQSPKYLFRKEGQNVTLSCEQNLNHDAMYWYRQDPGQGLRLIYYSQIVNDFQKGDIAEGYSVSREKKESFPLTVTSAQKNPTAFYLCASSLRLVREDEQFFGPGTRLTVL.

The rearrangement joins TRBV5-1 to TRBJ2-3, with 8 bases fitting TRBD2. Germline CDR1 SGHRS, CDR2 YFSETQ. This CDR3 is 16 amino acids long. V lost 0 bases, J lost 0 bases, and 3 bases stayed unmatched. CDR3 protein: CASSLGSGSSTDTQYF. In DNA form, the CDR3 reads TGCGCCAGCAGCTTGGGCAGCGGGAGCAGCACAGATACGCAGTATTTT. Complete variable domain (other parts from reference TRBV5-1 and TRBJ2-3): KAGVTQTPRYLIKTRGQQVTLSCSPISGHRSVSWYQQTPGQGLQFLFEYFSETQRNKGNFPGRFSGRQFSNSRSEMNVSTLELGDSALYLCASSLGSGSSTDTQYFGPGTRLTVL.

The CDR3 is CACDRVGVARSTNEKLFF. CDR3 nucleotide sequence: TGTGCCTGTGACCGGGTGGGAGTAGCGCGATCAACTAATGAAAAACTGTTTTTT. The chain joins TRBV30 to TRBJ1-4; D call uncertain. In germline, CDR1 is GTSNPN, CDR2 SVGIG (reference sequence). Trimming stripped 6 bases from V and 0 bases from J, with 23 bases between. The CDR3 is 18 residues long.

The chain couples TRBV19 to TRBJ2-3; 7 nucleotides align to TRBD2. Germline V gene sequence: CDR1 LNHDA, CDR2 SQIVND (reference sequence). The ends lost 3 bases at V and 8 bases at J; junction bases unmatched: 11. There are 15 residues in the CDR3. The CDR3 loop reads CASSIRVGGLGTQYF. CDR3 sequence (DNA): TGTGCCAGTAGTATTAGGGTGGGAGGGCTTGGTACGCAGTATTTT.

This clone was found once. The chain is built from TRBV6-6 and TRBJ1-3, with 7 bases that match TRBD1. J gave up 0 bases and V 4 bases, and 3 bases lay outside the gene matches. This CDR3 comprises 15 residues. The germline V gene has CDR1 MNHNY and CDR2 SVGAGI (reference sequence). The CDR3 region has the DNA TGTGCCAGCAGTTTCCGACAGGGCTCTGGAAACACCATATATTTT. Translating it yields CASSFRQGSGNTIYF.

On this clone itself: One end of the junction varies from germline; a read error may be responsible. As DNA, the CDR3 is TGTGCTAGCAGCTTCAGGGGAGGGGATGAGCAGTTCTTC. Amino acid sequence: CASSFRGGDEQFF. This rearrangement joins TRBV7-7 to TRBJ2-1, with a tentative D call TRBD2 (7 bases). The germline V gene has CDR1 SSHAT and CDR2 FNYEAQ (reference sequence). The CDR3 spans 13 residues.

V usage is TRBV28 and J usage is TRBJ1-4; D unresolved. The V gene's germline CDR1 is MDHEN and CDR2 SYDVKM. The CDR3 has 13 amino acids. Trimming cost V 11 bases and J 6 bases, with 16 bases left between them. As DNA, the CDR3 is TGTGCCTGCCGGCGACTGTTTTATGAAAAACTGTTTTTT. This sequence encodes CACRRLFYEKLFF.

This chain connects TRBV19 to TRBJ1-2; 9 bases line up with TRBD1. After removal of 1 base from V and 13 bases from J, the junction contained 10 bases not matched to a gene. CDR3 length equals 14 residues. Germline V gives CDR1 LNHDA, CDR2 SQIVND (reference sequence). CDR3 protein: CASSIAKGQGRGTF. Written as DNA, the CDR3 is TGTGCCAGTAGTATAGCTAAGGGACAGGGAAGGGGCACCTTC.